Each of the 23 T cell receptor beta chains below was sequenced from the same sample in a study of T cells in Graves' hyperthyroidism and ophthalmopathy. What was amplified from RNA transcripts were TCR beta CDR3 regions. RT-PCR in the first round (using the HTBI primer set) targeted the TCR CDR3. TCRdb used MiXCR to reprocess the multiplex PCR reads, holding one entry per CDR3 protein. The top ten hold about 45% of the sample, which has a few hundred thousand distinct CDR3 sequences, approximately 16% seen once. The specimen was blood. The receptor set was obtained from a man aged 35-49 years with Graves' hyperthyroidism.

This clonotype has at least ten counts. The chain recombines TRBV6-1 with TRBJ1-2, with TRBD1 identical over 10 bases. The V gene's germline CDR1 is MNHNS and CDR2 SASEGT. The CDR3 is 14 amino acids. V dropped 7 bases and J dropped 5; count of bases not matched to a gene: 7. The CDR3 sequence: CASIPGQGLYGYTF. As DNA, the CDR3 is TGTGCCAGCATTCCGGGACAGGGGCTATATGGCTACACCTTC.

This clonotype showed up many times. V usage is TRBV13 and J usage is TRBJ2-7, with D possibly TRBD1 on 6 matching bases. Trimming took off 6 bases at V and 3 bases at J, with 15 bases between the two ends. The CDR3 length is 14 residues. Germline loops: CDR1 PRHDT, CDR2 FYEKMQ (reference sequence). The CDR3 is CASSVGQQFYEQYF. As DNA, the CDR3 is TGTGCCAGCAGTGTGGGACAACAGTTCTACGAGCAGTACTTC.

The rearrangement joins TRBV5-1 to TRBJ1-3, with a weak D call TRBD1 (6 bases). Trimming removed 3 bases from V and 0 bases from J, with 10 bases in between. Germline V gene lookup returns CDR1 SGHRS and CDR2 YFSETQ. This CDR3 spans 15 amino acids. The CDR3 reads CASSSTGSSGNTIYF. The CDR3 nucleotides are TGCGCCAGCAGCTCTACAGGGTCCTCTGGAAACACCATATATTTT.

Many counts were recorded for this clonotype. The chain couples TRBV5-1 to TRBJ2-5; TRBD1 might be the D (6 bases). The CDR3 has 13 residues. Looked up from germline, CDR1 is SGHRS and CDR2 is YFSETQ. Trimming pared 2 bases from V and 5 bases from J, leaving 10 bases between. The CDR3 spells CASSFGTIETQYF. The CDR3 DNA follows: TGCGCCAGCAGCTTTGGGACAATTGAGACCCAGTACTTC.

The CDR3 is CASSYGQDVYGYTF. CDR3 bases: TGCGCCAGCAGCTACGGACAGGATGTCTATGGCTACACCTTC. The V and J genes are TRBV5-1 and TRBJ1-2, with TRBD1 matching over 7 bases. The J segment lost 4 bases and the V segment lost 3 bases, leaving 6 bases of the junction unmatched. CDR1 is SGHRS, CDR2 YFSETQ, per germline. CDR3 length: 14 residues.

The V gene is TRBV27, the J gene TRBJ1-1, with TRBD1 matching 10 bases. This CDR3 spans 15 amino acids. Germline V CDR1 and CDR2: MNHEY, SMNVEV (reference sequence). Trimming took 8 bases from V and 1 from J; bases not matched to a gene: 7. CDR3 in DNA: TGTGCCAGCCATAGACAGGGGGCCGGGAACACTGAAGCTTTCTTT. Translating gives CASHRQGAGNTEAFF.

This clonotype showed up just a few times. The chain employs TRBV5-1 and TRBJ2-3; D could derive from TRBD1 or TRBD2 (5 bases each). V shed 1 base and J shed 5 bases, with 11 bases lying between them. This CDR3 contains 14 residues. The V gene's germline CDR1 is SGHRS and CDR2 YFSETQ. CDR3 bases: TGCGCCAGCAGCTTGTCCCCGAGGGGAGATACGCAGTATTTT. This encodes CASSLSPRGDTQYF.

With regard to this clonotype: A much larger clone lies one base from this, so it may be a read error. CDR3 residues: CASRQDYSGLVYTEAFF. DNA for the CDR3: TGTGCCAGCAGACAAGATTACAGCGGACTGGTATATACTGAAGCTTTCTTT. The chain combines TRBV3-1 with TRBJ1-1; D gene uncertain. The CDR3 contains 17 residues. The germline CDR1 and CDR2 sequences are LGHDT and YNNKEL (reference sequence).

This clonotype came up many times. V and J are TRBV6-1 and TRBJ2-7; D is possibly TRBD2 (5 bases). V was shortened by 6 bases and J by 3 bases, with 15 bases between the two germline ends. Germline CDR1 and CDR2: MNHNS and SASEGT. There are 14 residues in the CDR3. The CDR3 nucleotides read TGTGCCAGCAGGTCCCCTTACGCGGGCTACGAGCAGTACTTC. Translated, it gives CASRSPYAGYEQYF.

V and J are TRBV24-1 and TRBJ2-1, with 12 bases matching TRBD1. CDR1 and CDR2 from the germline V gene are KGHDR and SFDVKD. V lost 2 bases and J lost 6; bases outside the gene matches: 4. This CDR3 is 16 amino acids long. CDR3 nucleotide sequence: TGTGCCACCAGTGATTCGGGACAGGGGGCCGCCAATGAGCAGTTCTTC. Encoded protein: CATSDSGQGAANEQFF.

This clonotype was seen more than once but under ten times. The rearrangement joins TRBV6-4 to TRBJ1-1; TRBD1 matches 8 bases. The V gene's germline CDR1 is MRHNA and CDR2 SNTAGT. J lost 3 bases, V lost 0 bases, and 3 bases had no gene match. CDR3 length: 15 amino acids. This CDR3 reads CASSDSSGGHTEAFF. The CDR3 DNA reads TGTGCCAGCAGTGACTCCTCAGGGGGCCACACTGAAGCTTTCTTT.

This clonotype was counted many times. This rearrangement joins TRBV2 to TRBJ2-3; D gene uncertain. CDR3 size: 13 residues. The V end lost 2 bases, the J end lost 2 bases, and 5 bases lay between the germline ends. Germline lookup yields CDR1 SNHLY and CDR2 FYNNEI. The CDR3 here is CASSEYYTDTQYF. CDR3 nucleotides: TGTGCCAGCAGTGAATATTACACAGATACGCAGTATTTT.

In regard to this clonotype: A read error may produce the germline difference seen at one junction end. The chain employs TRBV7-2 and TRBJ2-3; the match to TRBD2 covers 10 bases. The CDR3 has 16 amino acids. From germline, CDR1 is SGHTA and CDR2 FQGNSA. The CDR3 region has the DNA TGTGCCAGCAGCCCATTAGCGGGGGGCCAGACAGGTACGCAGTATTTT. It encodes CASSPLAGGQTGTQYF.

This clonotype was counted between two and nine times. J is TRBJ2-5 and V is TRBV11-2; maybe TRBD1 (6 bases). The germline V gene has CDR1 SGHAT and CDR2 FQNNGV. This CDR3 is 14 amino acids long. V gave up 6 bases and J gave up 5 bases, with 16 bases separating them. In nucleotides, the CDR3 is TGTGCCAGCAGGACGGGACATTCCGCGGAGACCCAGTACTTC. Translation: CASRTGHSAETQYF.

Note on this clonotype: This sequence may be a read error, since a much larger clone differs from it by one base. V usage is TRBV6-2 or TRBV6-3 and J usage is TRBJ2-7; no clear D. CDR3 length: 13 amino acids. The V end lost 2 bases, the J end lost 2 bases, and 7 bases lay between the germline ends. CDR1 is MNHEY and CDR2 is SVGEGT in the germline V gene. CDR3 DNA: TGTGCCAGCAGTTACAATTCAGCCTACGAGCAGTACTTC. This encodes CASSYNSAYEQYF.

There are many counts of this clonotype. This rearrangement joins TRBV7-9 to TRBJ2-3; no definite D call. This CDR3 comprises 11 residues. Germline assignment: CDR1 SEHNR and CDR2 FQNEAQ (reference sequence). The germline V and J ends were trimmed by 3 bases and 6 bases, with 4 bases remaining between them. This CDR3 is CASSFPDTQYF. The CDR3 region has the DNA TGTGCCAGCAGCTTCCCCGATACGCAGTATTTT.

This clonotype was counted many times. The rearrangement links TRBV20-1 to TRBJ1-5, with 8 bases matching TRBD1. The CDR3 is 18 amino acids. V lost 0 bases and J lost 2; bases outside the gene matches: 12. Germline lookup yields CDR1 DFQATT and CDR2 SNEGSKA (reference sequence). The CDR3 sequence: CSARDQIGTGYRNQPQHF. The CDR3 DNA follows: TGCAGTGCTAGAGATCAAATAGGGACAGGATATCGCAATCAGCCCCAGCATTTT.

This rearrangement joins TRBV9 to TRBJ2-6, with a tentative D call TRBD2 (5 bases). The CDR3 is 15 amino acids. Germline V gene sequence: CDR1 SGDLS, CDR2 YYNGEE. Trimming pared 7 bases from V and 0 bases from J, leaving 11 bases between. The CDR3 region is CASASMGSGANVLTF. The CDR3 DNA follows: TGTGCCAGCGCTAGCATGGGCTCTGGGGCCAACGTCCTGACTTTC. Using reference TRBV9 and TRBJ2-6 for the parts outside the CDR3, the full variable domain is DSGVTQTPKHLITATGQRVTLRCSPRSGDLSVYWYQQSLDQGLQFLIQYYNGEERAKGNILERFSAQQFPDLHSELNLSSLELGDSALYFCASASMGSGANVLTFGAGSRLTVL.

This clonotype appeared many times. The V and J genes are TRBV28 and TRBJ2-6, with D unclear. Germline loops: CDR1 MDHEN, CDR2 SYDVKM. V lost 2 bases, J lost 1 base, and 3 bases lay in between. There are 14 residues in the CDR3. The CDR3: CASSLQSGANVLTF. DNA of the CDR3: TGTGCCAGCAGTTTACAGTCTGGGGCCAACGTCCTGACTTTC.

There are many counts of this clonotype. For the CDR3, the DNA is TGCGCCAGCAGCTTGGGAAGGACCACTGAAGCTTTCTTT. Translated, it gives CASSLGRTTEAFF. The V and J genes are TRBV5-1 and TRBJ1-1; D is unclear. There are 13 residues in the CDR3. V shed 0 bases and J shed 4 bases, with 7 bases lying between them. Germline assignment: CDR1 SGHRS and CDR2 YFSETQ.

This clonotype was recorded many times. The chain uses TRBV30 and TRBJ1-1; 7 positions match TRBD1. V trimming: 6 bases; J trimming: 3 bases; junction bases outside the gene matches: 10. The germline gives CDR1 GTSNPN, CDR2 SVGIG (reference sequence). The length of the CDR3 is 14 residues. The CDR3 loop is CACPRQGRDTEAFF. The CDR3 DNA reads as TGTGCCTGTCCTCGACAGGGAAGGGACACTGAAGCTTTCTTT.

This clonotype was detected a few times. The chain employs TRBV5-1 and TRBJ2-3; 9 bases are shared with TRBD2. Germline V gene lookup returns CDR1 SGHRS and CDR2 YFSETQ. With V trimmed by 0 bases and J by 4 bases, 6 bases remained unmatched. The CDR3 sequence is 16 residues long. CDR3 bases: TGCGCCAGCAGCTTGGAGGCGGGGGGGCCCCCAGATACGCAGTATTTT. This codes for CASSLEAGGPPDTQYF.

This clonotype was found a few times. This chain uses TRBV6-1 with TRBJ1-3; no definite D call. V was clipped by 5 bases and J by 7 bases, with 12 bases between them. Germline V lookup: CDR1 MNHNS, CDR2 SASEGT. The CDR3 is 13 amino acids. The CDR3 here is CASSRSVGNTIYF. Written as DNA, the CDR3 is TGTGCCAGCAGTAGGTCGGTTGGGAACACCATATATTTT.